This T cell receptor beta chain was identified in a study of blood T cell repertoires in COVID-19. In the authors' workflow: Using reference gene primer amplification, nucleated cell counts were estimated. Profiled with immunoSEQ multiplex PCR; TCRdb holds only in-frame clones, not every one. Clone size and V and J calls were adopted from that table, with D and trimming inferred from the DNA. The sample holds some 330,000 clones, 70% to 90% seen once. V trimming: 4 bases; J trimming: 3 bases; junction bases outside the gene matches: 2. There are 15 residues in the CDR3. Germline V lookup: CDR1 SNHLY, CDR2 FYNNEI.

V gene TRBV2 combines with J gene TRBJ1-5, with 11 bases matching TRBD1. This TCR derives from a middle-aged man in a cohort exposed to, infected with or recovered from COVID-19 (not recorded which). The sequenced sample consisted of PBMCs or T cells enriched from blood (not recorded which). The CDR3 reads CASSGDRGTNQPQHF. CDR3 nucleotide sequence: TGTGCCAGCAGTGGGGACAGGGGGACCAATCAGCCCCAGCATTTT.